This TCR beta chain is drawn from a study of blood T cell repertoires in COVID-19. Germline V gives CDR1 MGHDK, CDR2 SYGVNS. The CDR3 extends over 16 amino acids. V lost 5 bases and J lost 1; bases outside the gene matches: 8. Repertoires were generated with immunoSEQ multiplex PCR, while TCRdb's copy carries only in-frame clones and drops some. Here the sample spans under 200,000 clones, 88% being singletons. Sequenced material: peripheral blood. The sequence came from a man between 35 and 55 years old with active or convalescent COVID-19. The rearrangement links TRBV25-1 to TRBJ2-3; TRBD1 matches at 8 bases. CDR3 sequence (DNA): TGTGCCAGCAGTAAAAGGGCAGGGGGCGGCACAGATACGCAGTATTTT. It specifies CASSKRAGGGTDTQYF.